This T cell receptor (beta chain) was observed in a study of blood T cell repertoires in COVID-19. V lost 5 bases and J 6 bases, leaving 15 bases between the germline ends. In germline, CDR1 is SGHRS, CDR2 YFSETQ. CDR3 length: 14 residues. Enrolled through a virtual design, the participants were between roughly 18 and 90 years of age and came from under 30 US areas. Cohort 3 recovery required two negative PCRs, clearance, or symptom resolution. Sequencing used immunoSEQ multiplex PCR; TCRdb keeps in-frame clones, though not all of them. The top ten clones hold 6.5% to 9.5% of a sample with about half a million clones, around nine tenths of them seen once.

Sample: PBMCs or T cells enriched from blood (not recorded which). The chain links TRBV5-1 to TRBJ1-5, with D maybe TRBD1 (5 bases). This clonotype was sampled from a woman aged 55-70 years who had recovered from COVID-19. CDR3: CASSLLGGSQPQHF. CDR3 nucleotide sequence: TGCGCCAGCAGTCTTTTGGGGGGAAGTCAGCCCCAGCATTTT.